These T cell receptor beta chains were read from a single sample in a study of response to subunit inactivated influenza vaccine. In TCRdb, the RT-PCR reads were re-called with MiXCR into one record per CDR3 protein. The sample gives roughly 780,000 distinct CDR3 sequences, roughly 20% of which show up once; about a tenth is in the top ten. Sequenced here: PBMCs from blood, sampled roughly 5 days after vaccination. These receptor sequences come from a man aged 50 to 59 who received an inactivated influenza vaccine. The CDR3 runs from the conserved cysteine through the conserved F or W. Fields, in order: J gene, V gene, D gene, clone size, CDR3 protein, CDR3 DNA. A D gene is named only where the DNA matches it firmly. Some rows have no size entry. The others give once, few or many, or a class for an expanded clone.

>TRBJ2-1|TRBV3-1|TRBD2|NA
CASSQGLATDGFNEQFF
TGTGCCAGCAGCCAGGGACTAGCCACGGATGGATTCAATGAGCAGTTCTTC
>TRBJ2-7|TRBV10-3|TRBD2|few
CAMSIEETSGNEQYF
TGTGCCATGAGTATTGAAGAGACTAGCGGGAACGAGCAGTACTTC
>TRBJ1-1|TRBV5-1|NA|few
CASSPQEGGLTEAFF
TGCGCCAGCAGCCCCCAGGAGGGGGGGCTCACTGAAGCTTTCTTT
>TRBJ2-1|TRBV20-1|NA|NA
CSARDSRASWNHEQFF
TGCAGTGCTAGAGATTCTAGGGCTAGCTGGAACCATGAGCAGTTCTTC
>TRBJ1-1|TRBV7-2|NA|NA
CASSQNRKTEAFF
TGTGCCAGCAGCCAAAACAGGAAAACTGAAGCTTTCTTT
>TRBJ2-1|TRBV4-1|TRBD1|few
CASSLSRTGSSYNEQFF
TGCGCCAGCAGCCTGAGTAGGACAGGGTCATCCTACAATGAGCAGTTCTTC
>TRBJ2-1|TRBV6-2/TRBV6-3|TRBD2|many
CASSPSGVSYNEQFF
TGTGCCAGCAGTCCTAGCGGGGTGTCCTACAATGAGCAGTTCTTC
>TRBJ2-7|TRBV7-2|TRBD2|NA
CASSRIPGLAGVEQYF
TGTGCCAGCAGCCGAATACCGGGACTAGCGGGAGTCGAGCAGTACTTC
>TRBJ2-7|TRBV9|TRBD1|NA
CASNRGDSYEQYF
TGTGCCAGCAACAGGGGCGATTCCTACGAGCAGTACTTC
>TRBJ2-1|TRBV7-9|TRBD2|few
CASSLGVGTRNEQFF
TGTGCCAGCAGCTTGGGGGTGGGGACTAGGAATGAGCAGTTCTTC
>TRBJ1-1|TRBV29-1|TRBD1|few
CSAQPGGGVEAFF
TGCAGCGCTCAGCCTGGAGGGGGCGTTGAAGCTTTCTTT
>TRBJ1-3|TRBV4-3|NA|few
CASSRYREAGNTIYF
TGCGCCAGCAGCCGGTACAGGGAGGCTGGAAACACCATATATTTT
>TRBJ1-1|TRBV25-1|NA|few
CASTPGQVKNTEAFF
TGTGCCAGCACCCCGGGACAAGTAAAGAACACTGAAGCTTTCTTT
>TRBJ2-7|TRBV3-1|NA|NA
CASSQDQSYEQYF
TGTGCCAGCAGCCAAGATCAGAGCTACGAGCAGTACTTC
>TRBJ2-5|TRBV6-6|NA|NA
CASSFIEETQYF
TGTGCCAGCAGTTTCATCGAAGAGACCCAGTACTTC
>TRBJ2-3|TRBV26|NA|NA
CASSAQGITDTQYF
TGTGCCAGTAGTGCACAGGGTATTACAGATACGCAGTATTTT
>TRBJ2-2|TRBV5-1|NA|NA
CASSLAHSLGRSNTGELFF
TGCGCCAGCAGCTTGGCCCACTCTTTGGGGCGGTCGAACACCGGGGAGCTGTTTTTT
>TRBJ1-5|TRBV28|NA|NA
CASSPLGTGVNQPQHF
TGTGCCAGCAGTCCACTAGGAACTGGGGTTAATCAGCCCCAGCATTTT
>TRBJ1-5|TRBV7-2|NA|NA
CASSFRHSSNQPQHF
TGTGCCAGCAGCTTTAGGCATTCTAGCAATCAGCCCCAGCATTTT
>TRBJ2-6|TRBV10-3|NA|NA
CAISEPSRANVLTF
TGTGCCATCAGTGAACCAAGTCGGGCCAACGTCCTGACTTTC
>TRBJ2-5|TRBV5-4|NA|few
CASSLGIRQETQYF
TGTGCCAGCAGCTTAGGGATTAGGCAAGAGACCCAGTACTTC
>TRBJ2-3|TRBV20-1|TRBD1|NA
CSATRDSHLTDTQYF
TGCAGTGCTACCCGGGACAGCCATCTCACAGATACGCAGTATTTT
>TRBJ2-5|TRBV5-1|NA|few
CASSRLPELNQYF
TGCGCCAGCAGCCGACTCCCGGAGTTGAACCAGTACTTC
>TRBJ1-4|TRBV15|NA|many
CATSRRQPRQGKLFF
TGTGCCACCAGCAGACGACAGCCAAGGCAAGGAAAACTGTTTTTT
>TRBJ2-3|TRBV7-9|TRBD1|NA
CASSLRTGGIIVDTQYF
TGTGCCAGCAGCTTAAGGACAGGGGGCATTATAGTGGATACGCAGTATTTT
>TRBJ2-5|TRBV6-5|NA|NA
CASSYSAGGKETQYF
TGTGCCAGCAGTTACTCGGCCGGAGGAAAAGAGACCCAGTACTTC
>TRBJ2-3|TRBV20-1|TRBD1|few
CSARRGQGRTDTQYF
TGCAGTGCTAGACGAGGACAGGGACGCACAGATACGCAGTATTTT
>TRBJ2-3|TRBV25-1|NA|few
CASSEWKGMVRADTQYF
TGTGCCAGCAGTGAATGGAAGGGGATGGTTCGGGCAGATACGCAGTATTTT
>TRBJ2-3|TRBV20-1|NA|many
CSAQRTSTDTQYF
TGCAGTGCGCAGCGGACTAGCACAGATACGCAGTATTTT
>TRBJ2-2|TRBV24-1|NA|NA
CATSDLRGTGELFF
TGTGCCACCAGTGATTTGAGGGGAACCGGGGAGCTGTTTTTT
>TRBJ2-6|TRBV7-3|NA|NA
CASSLPRAGANVLTF
TGTGCCAGCAGCTTGCCCCGGGCTGGGGCCAACGTCCTGACTTTC
>TRBJ2-7|TRBV5-1|TRBD2|few
CASSSSAGGEQYF
TGCGCCAGCAGCTCCTCAGCGGGGGGCGAGCAGTACTTC
>TRBJ2-5|TRBV12-3/TRBV12-4|NA|many
CASSLVGYETQYF
TGTGCCAGCAGTTTGGTGGGCTACGAGACCCAGTACTTC
>TRBJ2-3|TRBV6-1|TRBD1|NA
CASKQGASSTDTQYF
TGTGCCAGCAAACAGGGGGCCTCTAGCACAGATACGCAGTATTTT
>TRBJ2-2|TRBV10-3|NA|NA
CAISSTGTGELFF
TGTGCCATCAGCTCCACAGGGACTGGGGAGCTGTTTTTT
>TRBJ1-5|TRBV20-1|NA|few
CSARQADSNQPQHF
TGCAGTGCTAGACAGGCGGATAGCAATCAGCCCCAGCATTTT
>TRBJ2-1|TRBV4-1|NA|few
CASSQVAANEQFF
TGCGCCAGCAGCCAAGTTGCGGCCAATGAGCAGTTCTTC
>TRBJ1-1|TRBV14|NA|few
CASSLPDTTEAFF
TGTGCCAGCAGCCTACCTGACACCACTGAAGCTTTCTTT
>TRBJ2-7|TRBV29-1|NA|many
CSALSVYEQYF
TGCAGCGCTCTCAGTGTTTACGAGCAGTACTTC
>TRBJ2-4|TRBV5-1|NA|few
CASSLAGALNIQYF
TGCGCCAGCAGCTTGGCAGGGGCCCTAAACATTCAGTACTTC
>TRBJ2-7|TRBV5-6|TRBD1|NA
CASRFGQGLIYEQYF
TGTGCCAGCAGGTTCGGACAGGGGTTGATCTACGAGCAGTACTTC
>TRBJ2-2|TRBV29-1|NA|few
CSVEDRRTNTGELFF
TGCAGCGTTGAAGACCGCAGGACGAACACCGGGGAGCTGTTTTTT
>TRBJ1-5|TRBV5-6|NA|NA
CASSLRHNQPQHF
TGTGCCAGCAGCTTGCGCCACAATCAGCCCCAGCATTTT
>TRBJ2-1|TRBV12-3/TRBV12-4|NA|few
CASSISQTGNWLNEQFF
TGTGCCAGCAGCATCTCTCAGACGGGGAATTGGCTAAATGAGCAGTTCTTC
>TRBJ2-1|TRBV19|TRBD1|NA
CASSASDRDKNEQFF
TGTGCCAGTAGTGCCTCGGACAGGGATAAGAATGAGCAGTTCTTC
>TRBJ1-2|TRBV15|TRBD1|NA
CASSRGRDRDNYGYTF
TGTGCCTCCAGCAGAGGAAGGGACAGGGACAACTATGGCTACACCTTC
>TRBJ2-1|TRBV5-1|TRBD2|NA
CASSSPSGGSGGWYNEQFF
TGCGCCAGCAGCTCCCCCTCGGGAGGTAGCGGGGGATGGTACAATGAGCAGTTCTTC
>TRBJ2-7|TRBV5-1|NA|many
CASSLVRGSSYEQYF
TGCGCCAGCAGCTTGGTTCGGGGGAGCTCCTACGAGCAGTACTTC
>TRBJ1-1|TRBV6-1|TRBD1|NA
CASSNRRGREAFF
TGTGCCAGCAGTAATCGCAGGGGGCGGGAGGCTTTCTTT
>TRBJ1-2|TRBV3-1|TRBD1|NA
CASSQRQGFYGYTF
TGTGCCAGCAGCCAAAGACAGGGCTTCTATGGCTACACCTTC
>TRBJ2-5|TRBV7-2|NA|NA
CASSSPTAGTQYF
TGTGCCAGCAGCTCCCCTACCGCAGGGACCCAGTACTTC
>TRBJ2-2|TRBV6-1|TRBD2|few
CATGYSGRAGELFF
TGTGCCACCGGGTATAGCGGGAGGGCCGGGGAGCTGTTTTTT